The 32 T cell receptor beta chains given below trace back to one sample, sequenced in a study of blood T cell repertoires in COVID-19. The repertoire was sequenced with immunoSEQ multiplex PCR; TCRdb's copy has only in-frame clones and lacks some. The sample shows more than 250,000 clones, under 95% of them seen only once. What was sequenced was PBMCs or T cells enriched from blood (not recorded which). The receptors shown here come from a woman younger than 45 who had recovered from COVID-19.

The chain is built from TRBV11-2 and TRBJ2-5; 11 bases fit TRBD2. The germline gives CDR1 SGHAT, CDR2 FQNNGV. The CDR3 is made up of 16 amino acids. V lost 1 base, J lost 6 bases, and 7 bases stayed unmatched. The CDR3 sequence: CASSLATSGSGKTQYF. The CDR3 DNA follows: TGTGCCAGCAGCTTAGCAACTAGCGGGAGTGGGAAGACCCAGTACTTC.

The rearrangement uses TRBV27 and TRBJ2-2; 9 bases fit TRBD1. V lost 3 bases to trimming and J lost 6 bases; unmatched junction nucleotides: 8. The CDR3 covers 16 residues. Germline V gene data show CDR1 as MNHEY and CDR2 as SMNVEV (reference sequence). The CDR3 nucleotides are TGTGCCAGCAGTTTTAGGGGGACAGGGTTGTCCGGGGAGCTGTTTTTT. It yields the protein CASSFRGTGLSGELFF.

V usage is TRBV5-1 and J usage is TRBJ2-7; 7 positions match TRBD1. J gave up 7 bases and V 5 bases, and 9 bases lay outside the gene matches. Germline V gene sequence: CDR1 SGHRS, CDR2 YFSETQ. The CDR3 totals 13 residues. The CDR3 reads CASSQTGVGEQYF. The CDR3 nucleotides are TGCGCCAGCAGTCAAACAGGGGTAGGGGAGCAGTACTTC. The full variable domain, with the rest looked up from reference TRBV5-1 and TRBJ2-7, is KAGVTQTPRYLIKTRGQQVTLSCSPISGHRSVSWYQQTPGQGLQFLFEYFSETQRNKGNFPGRFSGRQFSNSRSEMNVSTLELGDSALYLCASSQTGVGEQYFGPGTRLTVT.

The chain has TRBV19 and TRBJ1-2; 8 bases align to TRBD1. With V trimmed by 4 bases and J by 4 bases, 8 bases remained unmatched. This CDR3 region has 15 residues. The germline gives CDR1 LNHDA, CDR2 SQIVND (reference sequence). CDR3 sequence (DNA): TGTGCCAGTAGTACAGGGGGCGATCTGCGCTATGGCTACACCTTC. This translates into CASSTGGDLRYGYTF. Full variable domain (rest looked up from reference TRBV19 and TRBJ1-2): DGGITQSPKYLFRKEGQNVTLSCEQNLNHDAMYWYRQDPGQGLRLIYYSQIVNDFQKGDIAEGYSVSREKKESFPLTVTSAQKNPTAFYLCASSTGGDLRYGYTFGSGTRLTVV.

Here the CDR3 DNA reads TGTGCCACCACGGGACAGGGGGCTGTTTACGAGCAGTACTTC. Its protein is CATTGQGAVYEQYF. The chain joins TRBV10-3 to TRBJ2-7, with TRBD1 matching 12 bases. Germline CDR1 and CDR2: ENHRY and SYGVKD. The trim removed 10 bases at V and 4 bases at J, leaving 8 bases unmatched. This CDR3 is built from 14 residues.

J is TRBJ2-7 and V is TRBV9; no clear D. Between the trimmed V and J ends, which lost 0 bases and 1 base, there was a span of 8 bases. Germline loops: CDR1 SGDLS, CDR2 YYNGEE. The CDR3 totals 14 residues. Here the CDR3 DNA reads TGTGCCAGCAGCGTAGAATACTGGTCCTACGAGCAGTACTTC. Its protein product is CASSVEYWSYEQYF.

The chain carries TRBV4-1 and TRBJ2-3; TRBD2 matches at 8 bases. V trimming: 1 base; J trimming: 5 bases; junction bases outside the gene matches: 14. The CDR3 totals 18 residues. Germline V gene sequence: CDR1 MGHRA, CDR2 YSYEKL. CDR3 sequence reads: CASSQGRSRGGLGDTQYF. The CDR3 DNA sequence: TGCGCCAGCAGCCAAGGGAGGTCCCGGGGGGGCTTGGGAGATACGCAGTATTTT.

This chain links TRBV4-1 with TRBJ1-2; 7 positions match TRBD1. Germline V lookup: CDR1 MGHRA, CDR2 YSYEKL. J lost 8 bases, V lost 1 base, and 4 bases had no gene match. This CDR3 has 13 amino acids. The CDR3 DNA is TGCGCCAGCAGCCAAGTAGGGGGCGCCGGCTACACCTTC. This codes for CASSQVGGAGYTF.

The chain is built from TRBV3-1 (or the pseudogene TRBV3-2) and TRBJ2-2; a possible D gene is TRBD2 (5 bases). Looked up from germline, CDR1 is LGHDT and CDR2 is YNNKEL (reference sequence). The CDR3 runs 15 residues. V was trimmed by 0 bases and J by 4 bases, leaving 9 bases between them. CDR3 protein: CASSQDIGVTGELFF. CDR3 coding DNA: TGTGCCAGCAGCCAAGATATCGGGGTCACCGGGGAGCTGTTTTTT.

CDR3 in DNA: TGTGCCAGCAGCCAAGGGGACAGGGTTAACTATGGCTACACCTTC. Its protein product is CASSQGDRVNYGYTF. The chain carries TRBV3-1 (or the pseudogene TRBV3-2) and TRBJ1-2; 9 nucleotides line up with TRBD1. The CDR3 runs 15 residues. Trimming at V came to 1 base and at J to 1 base, leaving 1 base not matched to a gene. Per the germline V gene, CDR1 is LGHDT and CDR2 is YNNKEL (reference sequence).

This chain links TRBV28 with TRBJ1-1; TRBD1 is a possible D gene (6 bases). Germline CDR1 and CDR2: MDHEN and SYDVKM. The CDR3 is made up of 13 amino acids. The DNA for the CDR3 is TGTGCTGGGATCGACAGGTTGAACACTGAAGCTTTCTTT. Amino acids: CAGIDRLNTEAFF.

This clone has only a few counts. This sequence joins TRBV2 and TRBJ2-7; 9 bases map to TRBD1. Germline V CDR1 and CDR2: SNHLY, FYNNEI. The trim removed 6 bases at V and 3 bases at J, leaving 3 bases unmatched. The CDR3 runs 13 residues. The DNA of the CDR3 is TGTGCCAGCAGGGACAGGGGTTACTACGAGCAGTACTTC. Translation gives CASRDRGYYEQYF.

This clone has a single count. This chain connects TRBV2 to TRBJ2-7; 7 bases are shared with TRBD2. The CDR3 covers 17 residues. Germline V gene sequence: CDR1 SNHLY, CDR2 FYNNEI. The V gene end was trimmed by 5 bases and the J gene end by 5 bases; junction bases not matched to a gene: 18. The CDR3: CASSKPPGGSPKDEQYF. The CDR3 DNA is TGTGCCAGCAGTAAACCCCCGGGAGGCTCCCCAAAGGACGAGCAGTACTTC. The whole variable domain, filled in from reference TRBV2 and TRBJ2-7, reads EPEVTQTPSHQVTQMGQEVILRCVPISNHLYFYWYRQILGQKVEFLVSFYNNEISEKSEIFDDQFSVERPDGSNFTLKIRSTKLEDSAMYFCASSKPPGGSPKDEQYFGPGTRLTVT.

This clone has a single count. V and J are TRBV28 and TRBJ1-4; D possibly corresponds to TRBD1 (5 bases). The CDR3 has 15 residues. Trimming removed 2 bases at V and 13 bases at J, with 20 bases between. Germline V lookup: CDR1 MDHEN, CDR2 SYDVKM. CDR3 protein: CASSLDDLMGGRLFF. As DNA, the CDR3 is TGTGCCAGCAGTTTAGATGACTTAATGGGGGGGAGACTGTTTTTT.

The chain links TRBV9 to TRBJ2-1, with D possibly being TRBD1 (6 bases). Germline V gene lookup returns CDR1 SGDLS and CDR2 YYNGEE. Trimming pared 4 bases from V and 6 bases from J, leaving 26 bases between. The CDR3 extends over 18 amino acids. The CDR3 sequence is CASSPQVGANLVGNEQFF. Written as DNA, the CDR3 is TGTGCCAGCAGCCCTCAGGTGGGGGCCAATCTTGTGGGCAATGAGCAGTTCTTC.

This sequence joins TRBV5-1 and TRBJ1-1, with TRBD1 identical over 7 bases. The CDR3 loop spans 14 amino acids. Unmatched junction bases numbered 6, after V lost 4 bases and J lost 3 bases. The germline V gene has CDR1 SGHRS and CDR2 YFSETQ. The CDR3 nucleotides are TGCGCCAGCAGCGGAGGGACAGTCCACACTGAAGCTTTCTTT. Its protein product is CASSGGTVHTEAFF.

CDR3 coding DNA: TGTGCCAGCAGCTCCGGACAGACCTACGAGCAGTACTTC. Amino acids: CASSSGQTYEQYF. This sequence joins TRBV11-3 and TRBJ2-7, with D possibly being TRBD1 (6 bases). This CDR3 comprises 13 residues. Trimming shortened V by 4 bases and J by 2 bases, and 9 bases separated the two germline ends. The germline V gene encodes CDR1 SGHNT and CDR2 YENEEA.

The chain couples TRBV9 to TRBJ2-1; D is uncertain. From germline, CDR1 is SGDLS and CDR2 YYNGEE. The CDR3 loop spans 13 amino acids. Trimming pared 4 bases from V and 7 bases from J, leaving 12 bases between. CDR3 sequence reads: CASSSSVSNEQFF. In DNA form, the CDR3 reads TGTGCCAGCAGCTCAAGCGTTTCGAATGAGCAGTTCTTC.

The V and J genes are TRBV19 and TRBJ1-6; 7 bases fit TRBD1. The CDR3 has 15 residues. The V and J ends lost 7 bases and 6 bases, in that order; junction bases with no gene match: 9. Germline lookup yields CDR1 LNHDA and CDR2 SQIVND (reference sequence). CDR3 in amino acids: CASNDRQGRNSPLHF. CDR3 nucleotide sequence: TGTGCCAGTAATGATCGACAGGGCCGTAATTCACCCCTCCACTTT.

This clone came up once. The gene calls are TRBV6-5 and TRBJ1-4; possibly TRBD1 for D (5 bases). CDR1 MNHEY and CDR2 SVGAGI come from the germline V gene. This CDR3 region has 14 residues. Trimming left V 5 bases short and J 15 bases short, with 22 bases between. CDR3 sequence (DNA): TGTGCCAGCAGTCGGACGGGACTACCTATGGTTATGTTTTTT. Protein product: CASSRTGLPMVMFF.

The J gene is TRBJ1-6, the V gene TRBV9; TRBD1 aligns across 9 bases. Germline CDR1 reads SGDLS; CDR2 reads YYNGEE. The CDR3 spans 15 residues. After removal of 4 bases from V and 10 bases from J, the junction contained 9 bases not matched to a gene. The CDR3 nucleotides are TGTGCCAGCAGCCAGGGGGGACAGGGAGGGTCACCCCTCCACTTT. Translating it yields CASSQGGQGGSPLHF.

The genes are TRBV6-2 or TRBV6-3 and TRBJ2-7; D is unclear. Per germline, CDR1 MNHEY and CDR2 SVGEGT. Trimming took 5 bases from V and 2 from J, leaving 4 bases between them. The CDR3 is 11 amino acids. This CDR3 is CASSQTYEQYF. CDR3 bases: TGTGCCAGCAGTCAAACCTACGAGCAGTACTTC.

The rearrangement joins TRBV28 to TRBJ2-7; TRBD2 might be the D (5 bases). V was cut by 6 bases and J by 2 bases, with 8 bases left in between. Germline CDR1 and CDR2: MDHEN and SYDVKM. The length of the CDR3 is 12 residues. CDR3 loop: CASSREAYEQYF. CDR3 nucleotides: TGTGCCAGCAGCCGGGAAGCCTACGAGCAGTACTTC.

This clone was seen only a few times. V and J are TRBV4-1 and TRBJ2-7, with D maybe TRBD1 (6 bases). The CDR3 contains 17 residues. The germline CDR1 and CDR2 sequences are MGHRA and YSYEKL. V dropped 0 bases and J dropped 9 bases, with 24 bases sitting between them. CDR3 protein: CASSQDGSGTPRFGQYF. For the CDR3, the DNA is TGCGCCAGCAGCCAAGATGGTTCGGGGACACCGAGGTTTGGGCAGTACTTC.

CDR3 sequence (DNA): TGTGCCACCAGTGATTCTTTTGGGGAGGGATTCCATGAGCAGTTCTTC. Its translation: CATSDSFGEGFHEQFF. This rearrangement joins TRBV24-1 to TRBJ2-1, with 7 bases fitting TRBD2. CDR3 length: 16 residues. V shed 2 bases and J 8 bases; nucleotides not matched to a gene: 11. CDR1 is KGHDR and CDR2 is SFDVKD in the germline V gene.

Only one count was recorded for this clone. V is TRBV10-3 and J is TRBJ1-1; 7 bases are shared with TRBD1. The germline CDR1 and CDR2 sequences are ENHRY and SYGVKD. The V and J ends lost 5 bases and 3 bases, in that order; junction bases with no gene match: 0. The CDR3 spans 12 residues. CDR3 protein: CAISTGDTEAFF. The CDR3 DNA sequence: TGTGCCATCAGTACAGGGGACACTGAAGCTTTCTTT.

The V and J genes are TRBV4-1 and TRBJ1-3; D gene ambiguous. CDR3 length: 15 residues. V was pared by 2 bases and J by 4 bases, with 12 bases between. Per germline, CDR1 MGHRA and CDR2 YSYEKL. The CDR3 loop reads CASSQREGGGNTIYF. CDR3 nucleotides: TGCGCCAGCAGCCAAAGAGAAGGAGGGGGAAACACCATATATTTT.

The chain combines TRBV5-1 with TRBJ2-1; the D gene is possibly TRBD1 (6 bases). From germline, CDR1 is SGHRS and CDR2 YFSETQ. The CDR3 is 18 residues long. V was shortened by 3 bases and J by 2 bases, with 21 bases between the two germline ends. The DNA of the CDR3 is TGCGCCAGCAGCTCACGGTATACTCAGGGGTCGACCTACAATGAGCAGTTCTTC. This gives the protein CASSSRYTQGSTYNEQFF.

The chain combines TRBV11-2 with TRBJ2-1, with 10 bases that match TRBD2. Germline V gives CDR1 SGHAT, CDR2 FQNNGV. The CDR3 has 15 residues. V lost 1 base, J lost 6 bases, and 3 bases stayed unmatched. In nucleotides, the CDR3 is TGTGCCAGCAGCTTAGGAGCGGGGGGGCGCAATGAGCAGTTCTTC. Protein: CASSLGAGGRNEQFF.

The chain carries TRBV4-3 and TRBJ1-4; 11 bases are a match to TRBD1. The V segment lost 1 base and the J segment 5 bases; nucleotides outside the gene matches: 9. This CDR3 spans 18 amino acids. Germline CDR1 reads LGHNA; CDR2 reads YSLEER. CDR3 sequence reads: CASSQGIGGTGGNEKLFF. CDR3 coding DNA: TGCGCCAGCAGCCAAGGAATCGGAGGGACAGGGGGAAATGAAAAACTGTTTTTT.

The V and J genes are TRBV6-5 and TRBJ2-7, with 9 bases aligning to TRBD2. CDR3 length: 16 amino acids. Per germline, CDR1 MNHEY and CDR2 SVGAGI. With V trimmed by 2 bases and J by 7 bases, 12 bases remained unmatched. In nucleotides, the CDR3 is TGTGCCAGCAGTTACCAGAGATCTAGCGGGGATGGGGAGCAGTACTTC. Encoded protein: CASSYQRSSGDGEQYF.

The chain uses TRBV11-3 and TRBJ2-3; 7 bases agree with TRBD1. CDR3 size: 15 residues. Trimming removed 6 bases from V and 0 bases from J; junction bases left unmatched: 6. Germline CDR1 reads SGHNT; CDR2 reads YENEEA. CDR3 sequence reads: CASSQGVSSTDTQYF. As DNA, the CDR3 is TGTGCCAGCAGTCAGGGGGTTTCTAGCACAGATACGCAGTATTTT.